The 18 T cell receptor beta chains given below trace back to one sample, sequenced in a study of CD8+CD57+ T cells in acquired aplastic anemia. The use of genomic DNA as template underpinned the TCR beta VDJ and CDR3 profiling. MiXCR was run by TCRdb on the reads, yielding one entry per CDR3 protein. The sample consists of approximately 130,000 distinct CDR3 sequences, approximately 61% of them appearing once. An expansion of CD8+CD57+ cells by flow cytometry had been shown in patients chosen for sequencing. The sequencing sample was made of sorted CD4+, CD8+, or CD8+CD57+ T cells (not recorded which) from PBMCs. These receptors were obtained from a human donor with aplastic anemia.

This clonotype was seen at least ten times. The chain has TRBV7-2 and TRBJ2-7, with unresolved D. Germline V gene data show CDR1 as SGHTA and CDR2 as FQGNSA. Trimming stripped 5 bases from V and 6 bases from J, with 14 bases between. CDR3 length: 13 amino acids. This chain's CDR3 is CASSLLTVAEQYF. The CDR3 DNA sequence: TGTGCCAGCAGCCTCCTGACGGTTGCCGAGCAGTACTTC.

The chain couples TRBV20-1 to TRBJ1-1; no reliable D call. This CDR3 comprises 12 residues. Germline loops: CDR1 DFQATT, CDR2 SNEGSKA (reference sequence). V lost 3 bases to trimming and J lost 1 base, with 6 bases between them. CDR3 loop: CSASQENTEAFF. CDR3 sequence (DNA): TGCAGTGCTAGCCAGGAGAACACTGAAGCTTTCTTT.

This chain joins TRBV7-8 and TRBJ1-3; D call uncertain. The V gene lost 5 bases and the J gene lost 2 bases, with 13 bases spanning the gap. Germline CDR1 SGHVS, CDR2 FQNEAQ. CDR3 length: 15 residues. The DNA of the CDR3 is TGTGCCAGCAGCACTACACAGAATCCTGGAAACACCATATATTTT. Its translation is CASSTTQNPGNTIYF.

This clonotype showed up many times. The V and J genes are TRBV14 and TRBJ1-1; D gene ambiguous. Germline CDR1 SGHDN, CDR2 FVKESK. This CDR3 contains 13 residues. The V gene lost 1 base and the J gene lost 4 bases, with 7 bases spanning the gap. This chain's CDR3 is CASSQASPTEAFF. CDR3 nucleotide sequence: TGTGCCAGCAGCCAAGCTTCTCCCACTGAAGCTTTCTTT.

This clonotype was observed a single time. The V and J genes are TRBV5-5 and TRBJ2-5; 9 nucleotides agree with TRBD1. Trimming removed 4 bases from V and 2 bases from J; junction bases left unmatched: 6. This CDR3 is built from 15 residues. Germline lookup yields CDR1 SGHKS and CDR2 YYEKEE (reference sequence). CDR3 sequence (DNA): TGTGCCAGCAGCCCCGGGACAGGGCGACAAGAGACCCAGTACTTC. This codes for CASSPGTGRQETQYF.

V usage is TRBV24-1 and J usage is TRBJ2-3; TRBD2 agrees at 9 bases. V was pared by 5 bases and J by 6 bases, with 5 bases of the junction left unmatched. The CDR3 extends over 14 amino acids. Germline values: CDR1 KGHDR, CDR2 SFDVKD. CDR3 in DNA: TGTGCCACCAGTGCGGCGGGGGGGCCTGATACGCAGTATTTT. Its protein is CATSAAGGPDTQYF.

V and J are TRBV13 and TRBJ2-5, with D unclear. The V gene's germline CDR1 is PRHDT and CDR2 FYEKMQ (reference sequence). This CDR3 spans 15 amino acids. V was cut by 6 bases and J by 2 bases, with 16 bases left in between. The chain's CDR3 is CASSYSTWNQETQYF. The CDR3 bases are TGTGCCAGCAGTTACTCGACGTGGAATCAAGAGACCCAGTACTTC. The full variable domain, rest sourced from reference TRBV13 and TRBJ2-5, is AAGVIQSPRHLIKEKRETATLKCYPIPRHDTVYWYQQGPGQDPQFLISFYEKMQSDKGSIPDRFSAQQFSDYHSELNMSSLELGDSALYFCASSYSTWNQETQYFGPGTRLLVL.

Many counts were recorded for this clonotype. V usage is TRBV7-9 and J usage is TRBJ1-5; D ambiguous. The CDR3 length is 14 residues. Looked up from germline, CDR1 is SEHNR and CDR2 is FQNEAQ (reference sequence). Trimming left V 2 bases short and J 6 bases short, with 11 bases between. In DNA, the CDR3 is TGTGCCAGCAGCTTATCGGGGTTAGGTCAGCCCCAGCATTTT. This translates into CASSLSGLGQPQHF.

This chain connects TRBV7-9 to TRBJ2-5, with D possibly TRBD1 on 5 matching bases. The CDR3 is 13 residues long. V shed 2 bases and J shed 7 bases, with 11 bases lying between them. Germline V gene lookup returns CDR1 SEHNR and CDR2 FQNEAQ (reference sequence). CDR3 sequence (DNA): TGTGCCAGCAGCTTACAGGGTTGGGGGACCCAGTACTTC. Translation: CASSLQGWGTQYF.

This sequence joins TRBV6-5 and TRBJ2-7; possible D gene TRBD1, 5 bases. The CDR3 has 13 residues. CDR1 is MNHEY and CDR2 is SVGAGI in the germline V gene. Trimming took off 0 bases at V and 5 bases at J, with 8 bases between the two ends. The CDR3 sequence is CASSYSRTNEQYF. The CDR3 DNA is TGTGCCAGCAGTTACTCGAGGACAAACGAGCAGTACTTC.

V and J are TRBV10-3 and TRBJ1-1; no clear D. The germline V and J ends were trimmed by 3 bases and 0 bases, with 5 bases remaining between them. In germline, CDR1 is ENHRY, CDR2 SYGVKD. This CDR3 spans 13 amino acids. The CDR3 loop is CAISDLVNTEAFF. Written as DNA, the CDR3 is TGTGCCATCAGTGATCTGGTGAACACTGAAGCTTTCTTT.

There are a few counts of this clonotype. V and J are TRBV27 and TRBJ2-1, with 12 bases matching TRBD2. Germline CDR1 is MNHEY and CDR2 is SMNVEV (reference sequence). J gave up 0 bases and V 2 bases, and 8 bases lay outside the gene matches. The CDR3 is 19 residues long. The CDR3 DNA is TGTGCCAGCAGTTTAGATGGCCTAGCGGGGGGGAGCTCCTACAATGAGCAGTTCTTC. This codes for CASSLDGLAGGSSYNEQFF.

This chain joins TRBV20-1 and TRBJ2-5; 7 bases map to TRBD1. The CDR3 consists of 14 residues. CDR1 and CDR2 from the germline V gene are DFQATT and SNEGSKA (reference sequence). V was clipped by 5 bases and J by 5 bases; unmatched bases: 11. The CDR3 coding sequence is TGCAGTGCTGAATGGGACAGTCTGACTGAGACCCAGTACTTC. Protein sequence: CSAEWDSLTETQYF.

This sequence joins TRBV6-5 and TRBJ1-6; TRBD1 matches at 9 bases. The CDR3 has 16 residues. Per the germline V gene, CDR1 is MNHEY and CDR2 is SVGAGI. The trim removed 6 bases at V and 8 bases at J, leaving 11 bases unmatched. CDR3 nucleotides: TGTGCCAGCAGCTACCGGGACAGGGTGGGGTATTCACCCCTCCACTTT. It yields the protein CASSYRDRVGYSPLHF.

This chain uses TRBV3-1 with TRBJ2-3, with D unresolved. Germline CDR1 reads LGHDT; CDR2 reads YNNKEL (reference sequence). V was cut by 4 bases and J by 2 bases, with 25 bases left in between. The CDR3 has 19 residues. The CDR3 here is CASSPHQEVSIRYTDTQYF. For the CDR3, the DNA is TGTGCCAGCAGCCCTCACCAGGAAGTAAGCATCCGTTACACAGATACGCAGTATTTT.

V gene TRBV20-1 combines with J gene TRBJ2-5, with D possibly called TRBD1 or TRBD2 (5 bases each). The V end lost 5 bases, the J end lost 5 bases, and 15 bases lay between the germline ends. Germline V gene sequence: CDR1 DFQATT, CDR2 SNEGSKA (reference sequence). This CDR3 is 13 amino acids long. DNA of the CDR3: TGCAGTGCTGGACGGATCGGGGCGGAGACCCAGTACTTC. This encodes CSAGRIGAETQYF.

As to this clonotype: A read error may account for a junction end that differs from germline. This chain joins TRBV2 and TRBJ1-6, with 7 positions matching TRBD1. The CDR3 length is 16 residues. Germline assignment: CDR1 SNHLY and CDR2 FYNNEI. The DNA of the CDR3 is TGTGCCAGCAGTGCCGGGACAGCCAACTATAATTCACCCCTCCGCTTT. It specifies CASSAGTANYNSPLRF.

This chain connects TRBV19 to TRBJ1-1; D not resolved. In germline, CDR1 is LNHDA, CDR2 SQIVND (reference sequence). The CDR3 extends over 14 amino acids. V was cut by 7 bases and J by 3 bases, with 15 bases left in between. The CDR3 spells CASTRPPVDTEAFF. The CDR3 DNA reads TGTGCCAGTACCCGTCCCCCGGTGGACACTGAAGCTTTCTTT.